This T cell receptor (beta chain) came from a study of blood T cell repertoires in COVID-19. The germline V gene encodes CDR1 SGHRS and CDR2 YFSETQ. Trimming cost V 0 bases and J 5 bases; bases outside gene matches: 4. This CDR3 has 15 residues. Assay: immunoSEQ multiplex PCR; the TCRdb copy retains only in-frame clones and omits some. The sample carries 200,000 to 250,000 clones, 85% to 90% recorded once. The sequence came from a man aged 35 to 55 who had recovered from COVID-19. The rearrangement joins TRBV5-1 to TRBJ1-2; 10 bases match TRBD1. Sample: PBMCs or T cells enriched from blood (not recorded which). The CDR3 is CASSLDGQGVYGYTF. As DNA, the CDR3 is TGCGCCAGCAGCTTGGACGGACAGGGGGTTTATGGCTACACCTTC.